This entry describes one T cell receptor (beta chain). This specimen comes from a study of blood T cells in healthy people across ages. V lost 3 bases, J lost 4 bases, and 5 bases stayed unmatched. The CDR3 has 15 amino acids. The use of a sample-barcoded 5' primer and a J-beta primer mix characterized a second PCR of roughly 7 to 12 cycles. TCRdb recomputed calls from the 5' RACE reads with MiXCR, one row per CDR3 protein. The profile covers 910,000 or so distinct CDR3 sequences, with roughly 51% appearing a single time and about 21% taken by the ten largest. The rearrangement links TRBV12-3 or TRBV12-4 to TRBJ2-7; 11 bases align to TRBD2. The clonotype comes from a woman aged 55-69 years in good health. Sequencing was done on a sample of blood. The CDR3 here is CASSLVTSGMYEQYF. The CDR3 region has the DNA TGTGCCAGCAGTTTGGTGACTAGCGGGATGTACGAGCAGTACTTC.